Below are 22 T cell receptor beta chains sequenced from a single sample in a study of beta chain features in type 1 diabetes. Every bit of the isolated RNA underwent reverse transcription, so sequencing read expressed TCRB transcripts. Produced via immunoSEQ multiplex PCR; TCRdb's table is partial and in-frame only. The sample carries around 180,000 clones, roughly 7.1% recorded once. Study findings and constraints: Researchers report that Type 1 diabetes patients had moderately but significantly shorter TCRB CDR3s across all four CD4+ subsets.

These TCRs are of unknown antigen specificity. The specimen was central memory CD4+ T cells from blood. All receptors come from a woman aged 40 to 55 with type 1 diabetes.

A few counts support this clone. The chain combines TRBV19 with TRBJ2-7, with D perhaps matching TRBD1 (5 bases). The V gene's germline CDR1 is LNHDA and CDR2 SQIVND (reference sequence). The CDR3 loop spans 13 amino acids. The V end was cut by 6 bases, the J end by 3 bases, with 12 bases between. The CDR3 DNA sequence: TGTGCCAGTAGCAACCAGGGTTTCTACGAGCAGTACTTC. This encodes CASSNQGFYEQYF.

The gene calls are TRBV7-2 and TRBJ2-4; 7 bases align to TRBD2. V shed 2 bases, J shed 6 bases, and the junction held 7 bases outside the gene matches. The germline V gene encodes CDR1 SGHTA and CDR2 FQGNSA. CDR3 length: 15 amino acids. In nucleotides, the CDR3 is TGTGCCAGCAGCTTACCATGGCGCGGGGGAAACATTCAGTACTTC. Its translation is CASSLPWRGGNIQYF.

The CDR3 DNA follows: TGTGCCAGCAGCTTAGGGGGGGGGAACCAAGAGACCCAGTACTTC. Translation: CASSLGGGNQETQYF. The chain joins TRBV7-2 to TRBJ2-5; 7 nucleotides match TRBD2. After removal of 1 base from V and 0 bases from J, the junction contained 2 bases not matched to a gene. The CDR3 is 15 residues long. Germline CDR1 is SGHTA and CDR2 is FQGNSA.

This clone was counted a few times. The V and J genes are TRBV4-3 and TRBJ2-6; D is undetermined. Germline lookup yields CDR1 LGHNA and CDR2 YSLEER. V lost 0 bases and J 0 bases, leaving 6 bases between the germline ends. There are 16 residues in the CDR3. CDR3 in amino acids: CASSQDVSSGANVLTF. CDR3 nucleotides: TGCGCCAGCAGCCAAGACGTCAGCTCTGGGGCCAACGTCCTGACTTTC.

This clone was counted only a few times. V and J are TRBV19 and TRBJ2-6, with a weak D call TRBD1 (5 bases). There are 16 residues in the CDR3. The germline V gene encodes CDR1 LNHDA and CDR2 SQIVND (reference sequence). V lost 6 bases and J 1 base, leaving 13 bases between the germline ends. The chain's CDR3 is CASSRVFGSGANVLTF. The CDR3, as DNA: TGTGCCAGTAGCAGGGTTTTCGGTTCTGGGGCCAACGTCCTGACTTTC.

This sequence joins TRBV4-1 and TRBJ1-5; 7 bases match TRBD1. Trimming took 3 bases from V and 5 from J; bases not matched to a gene: 7. The CDR3 covers 15 residues. Per germline, CDR1 MGHRA and CDR2 YSYEKL. The CDR3 DNA follows: TGCGCCAGCAGCCATTGGACAGGAGGCGATCAGCCCCAGCATTTT. Translation gives CASSHWTGGDQPQHF.

This clone was detected only a few times. This rearrangement joins TRBV6-6 to TRBJ1-4; D call uncertain. The CDR3 runs to 14 residues. The germline V gene has CDR1 MNHNY and CDR2 SVGAGI (reference sequence). V gave up 6 bases and J gave up 5 bases, with 13 bases separating them. The CDR3, as DNA: TGTGCCAGCAGCGTACGGGAACCAAATGAAAAACTGTTTTTT. Translated: CASSVREPNEKLFF.

CDR3 DNA: TGTGCCATCAGAGGGGGAGCGGGAGCACATGAGACCCAGTACTTC. Its protein is CAIRGGAGAHETQYF. The rearrangement links TRBV10-3 to TRBJ2-5, with TRBD2 identical over 8 bases. Germline CDR1 is ENHRY and CDR2 is SYGVKD. This CDR3 has 15 residues. V gave up 6 bases and J gave up 5 bases; unmatched junction bases: 11.

The chain joins TRBV4-1 to TRBJ1-4; D is unresolved. Germline lookup yields CDR1 MGHRA and CDR2 YSYEKL. Trimming took 3 bases from V and 8 from J, leaving 7 bases between them. The CDR3 runs 12 residues. CDR3 protein: CASSHYGEKLFF. In DNA, the CDR3 is TGCGCCAGCAGCCACTACGGGGAAAAACTGTTTTTT.

This clone has a handful of counts. CDR3 loop: CASSQQETQYF. For the CDR3, the DNA is TGCGCCAGCAGCCAACAAGAGACCCAGTACTTC. The chain recombines TRBV5-1 with TRBJ2-5; D not certain. The CDR3 is 11 residues long. The V gene's germline CDR1 is SGHRS and CDR2 YFSETQ. V was trimmed by 4 bases and J by 2 bases, leaving 3 bases between them.

This clone was detected only a few times. The chain is built from TRBV27 and TRBJ1-1; a weak D match, TRBD1 (6 bases). The CDR3 is made up of 14 amino acids. Germline CDR1 MNHEY, CDR2 SMNVEV (reference sequence). V was shortened by 6 bases and J by 2 bases, with 13 bases between the two germline ends. The CDR3 DNA reads TGTGCCAGCAGAACGACAGGAGCTAACACTGAAGCTTTCTTT. Translated, it gives CASRTTGANTEAFF.

The DNA of the CDR3 is TGCGCCAGCAGCCAGGCCATATCCGGGGTATACACCATATATTTT. It is translated as CASSQAISGVYTIYF. The V call is TRBV4-3, the J call TRBJ1-3; D unresolved. The V and J ends lost 3 bases and 8 bases respectively, with 17 bases between them. In germline, CDR1 is LGHNA, CDR2 YSLEER. The length of the CDR3 is 15 residues.

V is TRBV28 and J is TRBJ1-1, with D maybe TRBD1 (6 bases). Deletions cut 6 bases from V and 8 bases from J, with 16 bases between. The CDR3 runs 13 residues. Germline V gene sequence: CDR1 MDHEN, CDR2 SYDVKM. The CDR3 DNA reads as TGTGCCAGCAGCCGAGTGGACAGATCGGAAGCTTTCTTT. Its translation is CASSRVDRSEAFF.

This clone appeared a few times. V is TRBV4-3 and J is TRBJ1-2; possible D gene TRBD1, 6 bases. Trimming left V 0 bases short and J 5 bases short, with 16 bases between. The CDR3 consists of 16 residues. Germline CDR1 LGHNA, CDR2 YSLEER. CDR3 sequence reads: CASSQDRQAKMYGYTF. In nucleotides, the CDR3 is TGCGCCAGCAGCCAAGATCGACAGGCCAAGATGTATGGCTACACCTTC.

The chain links TRBV7-9 to TRBJ2-7; 8 bases map to TRBD1. V was pared by 5 bases and J by 7 bases, with 10 bases of the junction left unmatched. Germline V gene lookup returns CDR1 SEHNR and CDR2 FQNEAQ (reference sequence). The CDR3 consists of 14 residues. As DNA, the CDR3 is TGTGCCAGCAGCCTCCAGGGGGCGGAAGGGGAGCAGTACTTC. Translated, it gives CASSLQGAEGEQYF.

This clone turned up a few times. The rearrangement joins TRBV4-2 to TRBJ2-7; a possible D gene is TRBD2 (5 bases). This CDR3 is built from 15 residues. With 4 bases removed from V and 1 base from J, the gap between germline ends came to 14 bases. From germline, CDR1 is LGHNA and CDR2 YNFKEQ. The CDR3 bases are TGTGCCAGCAGCCGCTCTAGCCTTTCATCCTACGAGCAGTACTTC. This encodes CASSRSSLSSYEQYF.

A few counts support this clone. This rearrangement joins TRBV7-2 to TRBJ2-3, with D possibly matching TRBD2 (6 bases). Germline CDR1 and CDR2: SGHTA and FQGNSA. The CDR3 length is 18 residues. V gave up 2 bases and J gave up 1 base, with 19 bases separating them. CDR3 in amino acids: CASSLTGRRASGTDTQYF. Here the CDR3 DNA reads TGTGCCAGCAGCTTAACTGGAAGGAGGGCTAGCGGCACAGATACGCAGTATTTT.

This chain joins TRBV11-2 and TRBJ2-1, with 9 nucleotides matching TRBD2. After removal of 10 bases from V and 7 bases from J, the junction contained 8 bases not matched to a gene. The germline CDR1 and CDR2 sequences are SGHAT and FQNNGV. This CDR3 spans 13 amino acids. CDR3 protein: CATSPAGGNEQFF. CDR3 in DNA: TGTGCCACCTCACCAGCGGGGGGTAATGAGCAGTTCTTC.

This clone was seen a handful of times. The gene calls are TRBV5-6 and TRBJ2-1; the D gene is possibly TRBD2 (6 bases). Germline V CDR1 and CDR2: SGHDT, YYEEEE. The length of the CDR3 is 17 residues. With 3 bases removed from V and 4 bases from J, the gap between germline ends came to 20 bases. CDR3 nucleotide sequence: TGTGCCAGCAGCTCGTACTCCGGGACTCCGCCTTACAATGAGCAGTTCTTC. Protein product: CASSSYSGTPPYNEQFF.

The sample holds a few counts of this clone. V and J are TRBV18 and TRBJ2-1; TRBD1 might be the D (6 bases). V lost 3 bases, J lost 4 bases, and 10 bases lay in between. The germline gives CDR1 KGHSH, CDR2 LQKENI. The CDR3 runs to 14 residues. The CDR3 reads CASSPRTDYNEQFF. CDR3 DNA: TGTGCCAGCTCACCGAGGACAGATTACAATGAGCAGTTCTTC.

Only a few counts were recorded for this clone. This rearrangement joins TRBV29-1 to TRBJ1-1; the match to TRBD1 covers 9 bases. From germline, CDR1 is SQVTM and CDR2 ANQGSEA. The CDR3 runs 13 residues. V trimming: 7 bases; J trimming: 4 bases; junction bases outside the gene matches: 7. In DNA, the CDR3 is TGCAGCGCAGGACAGGGGACCGCCACTGAAGCTTTCTTT. The encoded protein is CSAGQGTATEAFF. The variable domain in full, completed from reference TRBV29-1 and TRBJ1-1, reads SAVISQKPSRDICQRGTSLTIQCQVDSQVTMMFWYRQQPGQSLTLIATANQGSEATYESGFVIDKFPISRPNLTFSTLTVSNMSPEDSSIYLCSAGQGTATEAFFGQGTRLTVV.

The chain uses TRBV15 and TRBJ1-2; maybe TRBD1 (5 bases). The CDR3 is 15 residues long. The V and J ends lost 1 base and 2 bases respectively, with 11 bases between them. Germline loops: CDR1 LNHNV, CDR2 YYDKDF (reference sequence). The CDR3 DNA sequence: TGTGCCACCAGCAGAGGCGGGGCAGCGAACTATGGCTACACCTTC. This codes for CATSRGGAANYGYTF.